A selection of T cell receptor beta chains follows, all from one sample in a study of blood T cells in healthy people across ages. TCRdb fed the 5' RACE reads into MiXCR, producing one record per CDR3 protein. Of 1.5 million to 2 million distinct CDR3 sequences listed, roughly 32% are singletons. The sequenced material came from blood. The receptors shown here come from a woman younger than 45 in good health. Both conserved end residues are part of each CDR3. The D gene is left open where the match is weak. Size is stated for part of the rows, as once, few or many counts, or as a class when the clone is expanded.

abundance | j_gene | v_gene | d_gene | CDR3nt | CDR3aa
. | TRBJ2-3 | TRBV27 | . | TGTGCCAGCAGTTTATCGATGCTTCCCCTGACAGATACGCAGTATTTT | CASSLSMLPLTDTQYF
few | TRBJ2-5 | TRBV18 | TRBD1 | TGTGCCAGCTCAACGACAGGGTTTGAGACCCAGTACTTC | CASSTTGFETQYF
few | TRBJ1-2 | TRBV12-5 | . | TGTGCTAGTGGTTCAGCCGGACACCCTGGCTACACCTTC | CASGSAGHPGYTF
few | TRBJ1-1 | TRBV20-1 | . | TGCAGTGCTACAAATTTGAACACTGAAGCTTTCTTT | CSATNLNTEAFF
few | TRBJ2-1 | TRBV9 | TRBD2 | TGTGCCAGCAGCATACTAGCGGGGGCCGATAATGAGCAGTTCTTC | CASSILAGADNEQFF
few | TRBJ2-5 | TRBV20-1 | TRBD2 | TGCAGTGCTAGAGGGGAGGGAGGGCCAGAGACCCAGTACTTC | CSARGEGGPETQYF
. | TRBJ1-6 | TRBV13 | . | TGTGCCAGCAGCTCTAGAACCGCGGGGAATTCACCCCTCCACTTT | CASSSRTAGNSPLHF
many | TRBJ2-1 | TRBV7-9 | . | TGTGCCAGCAGCTTAGGGGCTAGCAGTGGCAATGAGCAGTTCTTC | CASSLGASSGNEQFF
. | TRBJ2-7 | TRBV27 | . | TGTGCCAGCAGTACCGTCCTAGGGGGTCCCAGTCCCGAGCAGTACTTC | CASSTVLGGPSPEQYF
. | TRBJ1-2 | TRBV3-1 | . | TGTGCCAGCAGCCCAAAACAGGGCTCGATAGACTATGGCTACACCTTC | CASSPKQGSIDYGYTF
. | TRBJ2-1 | TRBV15 | TRBD1 | TGTGCCACCAGCCCGGACAGGGGGCGATATGAGCAGTTCTTC | CATSPDRGRYEQFF
few | TRBJ2-7 | TRBV7-9 | TRBD1 | TGTGCCAGCAGCTCGCGACAGGGGAACCACGAGCAGTACTTC | CASSSRQGNHEQYF
few | TRBJ2-5 | TRBV20-1 | . | TGCAGTGCTCCAGCAAACAGGCTTCGCGTCCAAGAGACCCAGTACTTC | CSAPANRLRVQETQYF
. | TRBJ2-1 | TRBV29-1 | TRBD2 | TGCAGCACTGCTAGCGGGAGCGGGGATGAGCAGTTCTTC | CSTASGSGDEQFF
. | TRBJ2-7 | TRBV10-3 | TRBD1 | TGTGCCATCAACGCAGGGCAGGGGGCAAGGAACGAGCAGTACTTC | CAINAGQGARNEQYF
few | TRBJ1-6 | TRBV13 | . | TGTGCCAGCAGCTTAAGGACAGTTAATTCACCCCTCCACTTT | CASSLRTVNSPLHF
many | TRBJ1-2 | TRBV7-2 | . | TGTGCCAGCAGCTTAGACAGGGTTGGCTACACCTTC | CASSLDRVGYTF
few | TRBJ2-7 | TRBV4-1 | TRBD1 | TGCGCCAGCAGCCAACGGACAGGGGGCTCCTACGAGCAGTACTTC | CASSQRTGGSYEQYF
. | TRBJ2-7 | TRBV20-1 | . | TGCAGGGCTAGATCCGGGGTACTATCCTACGAGCAGTACTTC | CRARSGVLSYEQYF
. | TRBJ2-7 | TRBV28 | . | TGTGCCAGCAGTCCCGCCTGGGGCTCAGAAGAGGACGAGCAGTACTTC | CASSPAWGSEEDEQYF
. | TRBJ2-5 | TRBV27 | . | TGTGCCAGCAGTTTTTCAGTGTGGGCCCAAGAGACCCAGTACTTC | CASSFSVWAQETQYF
few | TRBJ2-5 | TRBV27 | . | TGTGCCAGCAGTTTGCGAGGAAAGTCGGGCGACCAGTACTTC | CASSLRGKSGDQYF
few | TRBJ2-3 | TRBV4-1 | TRBD1 | TGCGCCAGCAGCCAAGGTCCGGGACAGGGGCCAGATACGCAGTATTTT | CASSQGPGQGPDTQYF
. | TRBJ1-1 | TRBV29-1 | . | TGCAGCGTTGCTTTGGGCGCTGAAGCTTTCTTT | CSVALGAEAFF
. | TRBJ2-5 | TRBV24-1 | . | TGTGCCACCAGTGATTTGCAGGCAGGGGCTTCGGAGACCCAGTACTTC | CATSDLQAGASETQYF
few | TRBJ2-1 | TRBV7-2 | . | TGTGCCAGCAGCTTAGTTACAGGTGCAGTCAATGAGCAGTTCTTC | CASSLVTGAVNEQFF
many | TRBJ2-5 | TRBV5-1 | . | TGCGCCAGCAGCTTGGGGACTATTCAAGAGACCCAGTACTTC | CASSLGTIQETQYF
few | TRBJ1-1 | TRBV27 | TRBD1 | TGTGCCAGCAGTACGGGGGACAGGGGTGGCACTGAAGCTTTCTTT | CASSTGDRGGTEAFF
few | TRBJ2-1 | TRBV3-1 | . | TGTGCCAGCAGCCAAGGCCCGACTTTGGGCAATGAGCAGTTCTTC | CASSQGPTLGNEQFF
. | TRBJ2-3 | TRBV7-9 | . | TGTGCCAGCCTCCGGGCGATGGATACGCAGTATTTT | CASLRAMDTQYF
. | TRBJ2-4 | TRBV20-1 | . | TGCAGTGCCCGTTGGGGAGCCAAAAACATTCAGTACTTC | CSARWGAKNIQYF
few | TRBJ2-1 | TRBV25-1 | TRBD1 | TGTGCCAGCAGTGAGGGACAGGGGGCGCGGGGCAATGAGCAGTTCTTC | CASSEGQGARGNEQFF